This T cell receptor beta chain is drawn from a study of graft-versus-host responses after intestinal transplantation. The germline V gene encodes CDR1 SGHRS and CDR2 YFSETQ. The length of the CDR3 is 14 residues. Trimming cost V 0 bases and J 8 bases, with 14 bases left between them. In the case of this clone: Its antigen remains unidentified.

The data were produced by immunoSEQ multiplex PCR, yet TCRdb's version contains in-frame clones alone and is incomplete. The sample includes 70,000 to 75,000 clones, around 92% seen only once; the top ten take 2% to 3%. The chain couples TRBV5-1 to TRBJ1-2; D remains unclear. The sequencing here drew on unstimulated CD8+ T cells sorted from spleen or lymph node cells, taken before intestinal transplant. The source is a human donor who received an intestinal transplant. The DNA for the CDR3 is TGCGCCAGCAGCTTGGATACAACCCCGGGGGGCTACACCTTC. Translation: CASSLDTTPGGYTF. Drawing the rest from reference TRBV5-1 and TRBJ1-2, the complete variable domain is KAGVTQTPRYLIKTRGQQVTLSCSPISGHRSVSWYQQTPGQGLQFLFEYFSETQRNKGNFPGRFSGRQFSNSRSEMNVSTLELGDSALYLCASSLDTTPGGYTFGSGTRLTVV.